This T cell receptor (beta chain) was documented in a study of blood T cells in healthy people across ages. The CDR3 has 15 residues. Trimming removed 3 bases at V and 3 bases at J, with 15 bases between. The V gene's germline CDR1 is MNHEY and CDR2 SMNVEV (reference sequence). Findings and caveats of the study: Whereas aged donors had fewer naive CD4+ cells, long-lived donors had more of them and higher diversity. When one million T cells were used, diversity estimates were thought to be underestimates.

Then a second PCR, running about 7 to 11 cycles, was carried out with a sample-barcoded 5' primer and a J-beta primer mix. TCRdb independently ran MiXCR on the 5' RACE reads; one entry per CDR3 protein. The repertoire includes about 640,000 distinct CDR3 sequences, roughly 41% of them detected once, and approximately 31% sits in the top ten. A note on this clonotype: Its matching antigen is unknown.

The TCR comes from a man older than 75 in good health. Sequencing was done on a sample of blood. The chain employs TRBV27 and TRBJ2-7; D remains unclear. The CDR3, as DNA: TGTGCCAGCAGTTTTTGGGGTAAGGTTAACTACGAGCAGTACTTC. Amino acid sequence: CASSFWGKVNYEQYF.